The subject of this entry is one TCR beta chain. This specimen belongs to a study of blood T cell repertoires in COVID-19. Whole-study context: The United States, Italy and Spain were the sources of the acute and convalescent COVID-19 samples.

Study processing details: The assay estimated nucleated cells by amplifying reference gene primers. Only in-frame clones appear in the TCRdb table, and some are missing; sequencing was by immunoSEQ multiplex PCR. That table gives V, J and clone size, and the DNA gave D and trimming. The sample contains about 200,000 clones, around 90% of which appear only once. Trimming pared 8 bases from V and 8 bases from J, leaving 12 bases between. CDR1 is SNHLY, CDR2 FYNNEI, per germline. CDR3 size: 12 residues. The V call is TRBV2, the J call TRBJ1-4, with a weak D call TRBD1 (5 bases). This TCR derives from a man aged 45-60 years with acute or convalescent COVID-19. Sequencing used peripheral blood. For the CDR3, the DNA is TGTGCCAGCGAGGGGACTCGCGAAAAACTGTTTTTT. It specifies CASEGTREKLFF.